The 13 T cell receptor beta chains presented below share a single source sample, sequenced in a study of shared clonotypes between healthy human individuals. Produced via immunoSEQ multiplex PCR; TCRdb's table is partial and in-frame only. The sample lists 2 million or so clones, 85% to 95% seen once, with 0.13% in the top ten. Sample: naive CD4+ T cells sorted from blood. The sample's subset: CD45RA+ positively selected. These receptors all come from a man between 18 and 35 years old in good health.

V and J are TRBV6-4 and TRBJ2-3; D call uncertain. The germline V gene encodes CDR1 MRHNA and CDR2 SNTAGT. Trimming removed 3 bases from V and 4 bases from J, with 11 bases in between. The CDR3 length is 14 residues. Written as DNA, the CDR3 is TGTGCCAGCAGTGAGTTTTTGGGATCAGATACGCAGTATTTT. Amino acids: CASSEFLGSDTQYF.

The genes are TRBV5-1 and TRBJ2-7; 9 nucleotides agree with TRBD2. CDR1 SGHRS and CDR2 YFSETQ come from the germline V gene. CDR3 length: 16 amino acids. Trimming at V came to 0 bases and at J to 2 bases, leaving 6 bases not matched to a gene. The CDR3 nucleotides are TGCGCCAGCAGCTTGGATAGCGGGGGACGTCCCTACGAGCAGTACTTC. Protein: CASSLDSGGRPYEQYF.

The rearrangement joins TRBV30 to TRBJ2-7; D uncertain. Trimming took 2 bases from V and 9 from J, leaving 11 bases between them. The CDR3 extends over 11 amino acids. Per germline, CDR1 GTSNPN and CDR2 SVGIG (reference sequence). The CDR3 DNA reads as TGTGCCTGGAGTCGGACCTCCGGGCAGTACTTC. Translating it yields CAWSRTSGQYF.

In the case of this clone: Other DNA sequences of this sample code for an identical CDR3. V usage is TRBV6-1 and J usage is TRBJ1-1, with TRBD1 as a possible D gene (6 bases). The CDR3 loop spans 13 amino acids. V lost 5 bases and J lost 2, with 9 bases in between. Germline CDR1 reads MNHNS; CDR2 reads SASEGT. The CDR3 DNA sequence: TGTGCCAGCAGTAAACAGGGTAACACTGAAGCTTTCTTT. As protein: CASSKQGNTEAFF.

The gene calls are TRBV28 and TRBJ1-2; tentative D call: TRBD1 (5 bases). Per the germline V gene, CDR1 is MDHEN and CDR2 is SYDVKM. The CDR3 loop spans 13 amino acids. V gave up 6 bases and J gave up 3 bases, with 11 bases separating them. CDR3 DNA sequence: TGTGCCAGCAGCATCGGGGGGGACTATGGCTACACCTTC. This sequence encodes CASSIGGDYGYTF.

Only one count was recorded for this clone. The chain uses TRBV2 and TRBJ1-1; the D is unclear. V was trimmed by 5 bases and J by 2 bases, leaving 6 bases between them. Germline values: CDR1 SNHLY, CDR2 FYNNEI. The CDR3 is 12 residues long. CDR3 DNA sequence: TGTGCCAGCAGTCAGGTTAACACTGAAGCTTTCTTT. Protein sequence: CASSQVNTEAFF.

The chain employs TRBV5-1 and TRBJ1-3, with 10 bases fitting TRBD1. The V gene end was trimmed by 3 bases and the J gene end by 7 bases; junction bases not matched to a gene: 4. CDR3 length equals 14 residues. Germline V gene data show CDR1 as SGHRS and CDR2 as YFSETQ. DNA for the CDR3: TGCGCCAGCAGCTCGGGACAGGGGTACAACACCATATATTTT. Translating gives CASSSGQGYNTIYF.

CDR3 nucleotides: TGTGCCAGCAGCTTTTTATCAGACAATGAGCAGTTCTTC. Amino acids: CASSFLSDNEQFF. The chain carries TRBV7-9 and TRBJ2-1, with D uncertain. V was cut by 3 bases and J by 5 bases, with 8 bases left in between. Germline V gene lookup returns CDR1 SEHNR and CDR2 FQNEAQ (reference sequence). The CDR3 has 13 residues.

This sequence joins TRBV5-4 and TRBJ1-1; a possible D gene is TRBD1 (6 bases). CDR3 size: 13 residues. The V gene lost 5 bases and the J gene lost 2 bases, with 10 bases spanning the gap. Germline V gene data show CDR1 as SGHNT and CDR2 as YYREEE (reference sequence). The CDR3 nucleotides are TGTGCCAGCAGTTGGGACATCAACACTGAAGCTTTCTTT. It is translated as CASSWDINTEAFF.

This chain links TRBV30 with TRBJ1-6; the D gene is possibly TRBD1 (6 bases). Germline V lookup: CDR1 GTSNPN, CDR2 SVGIG (reference sequence). Trimming cost V 8 bases and J 10 bases, with 18 bases left between them. The CDR3 is made up of 13 amino acids. The CDR3 DNA reads as TGTGCCCTGACGACAGGACCGCGGTCACCCCTCCACTTT. Protein product: CALTTGPRSPLHF.

V usage is TRBV6-5 and J usage is TRBJ2-3; TRBD1 matches at 12 bases. V trimming: 5 bases; J trimming: 5 bases; junction bases outside the gene matches: 5. The CDR3 length is 15 residues. CDR1 and CDR2 from the germline V gene are MNHEY and SVGAGI. The CDR3 sequence: CASSTGTGGRDTQYF. The CDR3 DNA reads TGTGCCAGCAGTACCGGGACAGGGGGCCGAGATACGCAGTATTTT.

This rearrangement joins TRBV5-1 to TRBJ1-1, with 9 bases lining up with TRBD1. Germline V CDR1 and CDR2: SGHRS, YFSETQ. V shed 3 bases, J shed 3 bases, and the junction held 6 bases outside the gene matches. The CDR3 is 15 amino acids. The CDR3 nucleotides read TGCGCCAGCAGCTCTGGGACAGGGTGGGACACTGAAGCTTTCTTT. This sequence encodes CASSSGTGWDTEAFF.

This clone was recorded only once. This chain links TRBV2 with TRBJ1-2; 8 nucleotides agree with TRBD1. Germline assignment: CDR1 SNHLY and CDR2 FYNNEI. The CDR3 is 14 residues long. V was clipped by 8 bases and J by 8 bases; unmatched bases: 13. The CDR3 bases are TGTGCCAGCCTTCGGGGGCAGGGGGCAGGAGGCTACACCTTC. It specifies CASLRGQGAGGYTF.